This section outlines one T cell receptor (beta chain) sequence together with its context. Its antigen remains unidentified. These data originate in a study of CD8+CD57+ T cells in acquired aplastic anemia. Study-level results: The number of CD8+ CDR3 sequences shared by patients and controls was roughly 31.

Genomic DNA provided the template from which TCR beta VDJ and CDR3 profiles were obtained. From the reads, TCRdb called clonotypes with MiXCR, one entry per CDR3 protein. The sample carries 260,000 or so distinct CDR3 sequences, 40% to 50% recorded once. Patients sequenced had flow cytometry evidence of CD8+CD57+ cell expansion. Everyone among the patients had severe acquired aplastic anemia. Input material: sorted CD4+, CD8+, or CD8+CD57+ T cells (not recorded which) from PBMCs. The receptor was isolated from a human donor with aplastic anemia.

CDR3 in amino acids: CASSLGTSGGANTQYF. The CDR3 bases are TGTGCCAGCAGCTTAGGGACCAGCGGGGGGGCTAATACGCAGTATTTT. V is TRBV11-3 and J is TRBJ2-3; 10 nucleotides line up with TRBD2. This CDR3 contains 16 residues. Germline V gene lookup returns CDR1 SGHNT and CDR2 YENEEA. V lost 1 base, J lost 7 bases, and 8 bases stayed unmatched.